Listed here are 30 T cell receptor beta chains from one sample, sequenced in a study of cytomegalovirus exposure and HLA in healthy donors. The assay was immunoSEQ multiplex PCR, and TCRdb's table has in-frame clones only and misses some. The sample carries under 250,000 clones, roughly 90% recorded once. The sequenced sample was PBMCs. These TCRs come from a man aged 18 to 30 in good health and CMV-seropositive.

The J gene is TRBJ2-7, the V gene TRBV7-2; TRBD2 aligns across 7 bases. CDR1 is SGHTA, CDR2 FQGNSA, per germline. Trimming removed 1 base from V and 0 bases from J; junction bases left unmatched: 0. This CDR3 comprises 14 residues. CDR3 protein: CASSLGTSSYEQYF. The CDR3 DNA is TGTGCCAGCAGCTTAGGGACTAGCTCCTACGAGCAGTACTTC.

CDR3 DNA: TGTGCCAGCAGCCTCGACAGGCATTTTAATGAAAAACTGTTTTTT. Its translation is CASSLDRHFNEKLFF. The gene calls are TRBV6-5 and TRBJ1-4; the D gene is possibly TRBD1 (6 bases). The germline CDR1 and CDR2 sequences are MNHEY and SVGAGI. The CDR3 contains 15 residues. With 6 bases removed from V and 4 bases from J, the gap between germline ends came to 15 bases.

The gene calls are TRBV28 and TRBJ1-2; weak D call: TRBD1 (6 bases). CDR1 is MDHEN and CDR2 is SYDVKM in the germline V gene. V lost 4 bases and J 4 bases, leaving 10 bases between the germline ends. This CDR3 has 13 residues. The CDR3 bases are TGTGCCAGCAGTTCTCAGGGGATCTATGGCTACACCTTC. It translates to CASSSQGIYGYTF.

V gene TRBV7-8 combines with J gene TRBJ2-1; D is unresolved. This CDR3 is 15 amino acids long. Germline CDR1 and CDR2: SGHVS and FQNEAQ. Trimming removed 1 base from V and 4 bases from J, with 11 bases in between. In DNA form, the CDR3 reads TGTGCCAGCAGCTTAGAAGGGTCTAAGTACAATGAGCAGTTCTTC. Translated, it gives CASSLEGSKYNEQFF.

The V and J genes are TRBV19 and TRBJ2-7; no firm D call. V was clipped by 4 bases and J by 6 bases, with 13 bases between them. The CDR3 covers 13 residues. In germline, CDR1 is LNHDA, CDR2 SQIVND (reference sequence). The CDR3 DNA is TGTGCCAGTAGTACTGCCGCTTCTACCGAGCAGTACTTC. It yields the protein CASSTAASTEQYF.

The chain uses TRBV9 and TRBJ2-3; D may be TRBD2 (5 bases). Germline-derived CDR1 and CDR2 are SGDLS and YYNGEE. Trimming pared 6 bases from V and 0 bases from J, leaving 14 bases between. This CDR3 region has 15 residues. CDR3 amino acids: CASTDYGFSTDTQYF. As DNA, the CDR3 is TGTGCCAGCACCGACTACGGCTTTAGCACAGATACGCAGTATTTT.

For this clone: This specimen includes other DNA sequences encoding the same CDR3. The rearrangement links TRBV5-1 to TRBJ2-7; 8 bases are a match to TRBD1. There are 13 residues in the CDR3. V was pared by 4 bases and J by 2 bases, with 2 bases of the junction left unmatched. Germline V lookup: CDR1 SGHRS, CDR2 YFSETQ. CDR3 sequence: CASSGQGAYEQYF. The CDR3, as DNA: TGCGCCAGCAGCGGACAGGGAGCCTACGAGCAGTACTTC. Full variable domain (rest looked up from reference TRBV5-1 and TRBJ2-7): KAGVTQTPRYLIKTRGQQVTLSCSPISGHRSVSWYQQTPGQGLQFLFEYFSETQRNKGNFPGRFSGRQFSNSRSEMNVSTLELGDSALYLCASSGQGAYEQYFGPGTRLTVT.

The chain links TRBV10-1 to TRBJ1-4; D is unresolved. Germline V CDR1 and CDR2: WNHNN, SYGVQD (reference sequence). Trimming took off 7 bases at V and 5 bases at J, with 17 bases between the two ends. This CDR3 region has 15 residues. CDR3: CASIELQCLNEKLFF. The CDR3 coding sequence is TGCGCCAGCATCGAACTACAGTGCCTCAATGAAAAACTGTTTTTT.

This clone was recorded once. Here the CDR3 reads CASSLALMTGVGYTF. The CDR3 nucleotides read TGTGCCAGCAGCTTAGCGCTGATGACAGGGGTTGGCTACACCTTC. The chain has TRBV7-9 and TRBJ1-2; TRBD1 agrees at 8 bases. The CDR3 spans 15 residues. Trimming removed 0 bases from V and 7 bases from J; junction bases left unmatched: 7. CDR1 is SEHNR, CDR2 FQNEAQ, per germline (reference sequence).

The rearrangement uses TRBV6-8 and TRBJ2-7; TRBD2 might be the D (6 bases). Germline values: CDR1 MNHGY, CDR2 SAAAGT. The CDR3 runs to 17 residues. V lost 6 bases and J 2 bases, leaving 23 bases between the germline ends. The CDR3 nucleotides read TGTGCCAGCAGCACCTTTCACCACGGGACTGGAACCTACGAGCAGTACTTC. Translating gives CASSTFHHGTGTYEQYF.

This rearrangement joins TRBV28 to TRBJ2-7; D may be TRBD1 or TRBD2 (5 bases each). Germline-derived CDR1 and CDR2 are MDHEN and SYDVKM. The CDR3 contains 15 residues. Trimming removed 5 bases at V and 7 bases at J, with 21 bases between. The CDR3 DNA sequence: TGTGCCAGCAGTAGAGCTCGGGACGGGGATAGAGAGCAGTACTTC. Protein product: CASSRARDGDREQYF.

This clone was seen only a few times. The chain employs TRBV28 and TRBJ2-1; 10 positions match TRBD1. From germline, CDR1 is MDHEN and CDR2 SYDVKM. The CDR3 has 20 amino acids. With V trimmed by 6 bases and J by 3 bases, 20 bases remained unmatched. The DNA of the CDR3 is TGTGCCAGCAGGCGGGCCAAAGCTGCATGGGGACAGGGGTTCTACAATGAGCAGTTCTTC. Its protein product is CASRRAKAAWGQGFYNEQFF.

The genes are TRBV6-5 and TRBJ2-3; 7 bases agree with TRBD2. This CDR3 has 15 residues. J gave up 3 bases and V 5 bases, and 8 bases lay outside the gene matches. Germline assignment: CDR1 MNHEY and CDR2 SVGAGI. This CDR3 reads CASSRAGVRTDTQYF. Here the CDR3 DNA reads TGTGCCAGCAGTCGCGCGGGAGTCAGGACAGATACGCAGTATTTT.

The V and J genes are TRBV5-5 and TRBJ2-7, with a weak D call TRBD2 (6 bases). CDR1 and CDR2 (germline): SGHKS, YYEKEE (reference sequence). Trimming stripped 2 bases from V and 7 bases from J, with 19 bases between. This CDR3 spans 15 amino acids. The CDR3 is CASSFSAGPTSEQYF. The CDR3 DNA sequence: TGTGCCAGCAGCTTCAGCGCGGGGCCCACGAGTGAGCAGTACTTC.

The CDR3 region has the DNA TGCAGCGTTGAATTTGGGACAGGGTTTCTGGCTTTCTTT. It translates to CSVEFGTGFLAFF. The chain couples TRBV29-1 to TRBJ1-1, with TRBD1 matching 9 bases. The length of the CDR3 is 13 residues. CDR1 and CDR2 from the germline V gene are SQVTM and ANQGSEA. V was pared by 2 bases and J by 11 bases, with 9 bases of the junction left unmatched.

This chain joins TRBV2 and TRBJ2-7; the D gene is possibly TRBD1 (6 bases). The ends were cut back, 7 bases at V and 4 bases at J, with 14 bases in the middle. This CDR3 region has 13 residues. Looked up from germline, CDR1 is SNHLY and CDR2 is FYNNEI. DNA of the CDR3: TGTGCCAGCACAGGGACAAGGGGATACGAGCAGTACTTC. It is translated as CASTGTRGYEQYF.

V is TRBV9 and J is TRBJ1-2, with 9 positions matching TRBD1. Germline V gene lookup returns CDR1 SGDLS and CDR2 YYNGEE. With V trimmed by 3 bases and J by 4 bases, 7 bases remained unmatched. The CDR3 contains 15 residues. CDR3 loop: CASSGPGQGVYGYTF. The CDR3 DNA reads TGTGCCAGCAGCGGACCGGGACAGGGAGTCTATGGCTACACCTTC.

The V and J genes are TRBV5-1 and TRBJ1-1; maybe TRBD1 (6 bases). CDR1 and CDR2 from the germline V gene are SGHRS and YFSETQ. V dropped 4 bases and J dropped 1 base, with 17 bases sitting between them. There are 16 residues in the CDR3. CDR3 residues: CASSRSATTGNTEAFF. As DNA, the CDR3 is TGCGCCAGCAGCCGCAGCGCAACGACAGGGAACACTGAAGCTTTCTTT. Drawing the rest from reference TRBV5-1 and TRBJ1-1, the complete variable domain is KAGVTQTPRYLIKTRGQQVTLSCSPISGHRSVSWYQQTPGQGLQFLFEYFSETQRNKGNFPGRFSGRQFSNSRSEMNVSTLELGDSALYLCASSRSATTGNTEAFFGQGTRLTVV.

For this clone: This sample also contains other DNA sequences that code for the same CDR3. The chain is built from TRBV6-1 and TRBJ2-1; 11 nucleotides line up with TRBD2. Germline loops: CDR1 MNHNS, CDR2 SASEGT. J gave up 4 bases and V 1 base, and 0 bases lay outside the gene matches. CDR3 length equals 15 residues. The CDR3 nucleotides read TGTGCCAGCAGTGAAGGGACTAGCGGGTACAATGAGCAGTTCTTC. As protein: CASSEGTSGYNEQFF.

The V call is TRBV27, the J call TRBJ2-7, with TRBD2 matching 7 bases. V lost 4 bases and J lost 9; bases outside the gene matches: 9. The germline gives CDR1 MNHEY, CDR2 SMNVEV (reference sequence). The CDR3 covers 13 residues. CDR3 in DNA: TGTGCCAGCAGTTCCCCGACTAGCTGGGGGCAGTACTTC. As protein: CASSSPTSWGQYF.

J is TRBJ2-3 and V is TRBV7-9; TRBD2 matches 8 bases. There are 15 residues in the CDR3. Trimming cost V 2 bases and J 0 bases; bases outside gene matches: 1. CDR1 is SEHNR and CDR2 is FQNEAQ in the germline V gene (reference sequence). The CDR3 loop is CASSLPSGSTDTQYF. CDR3 nucleotide sequence: TGTGCCAGCAGCTTACCTAGCGGGAGCACAGATACGCAGTATTTT.

The chain links TRBV5-1 to TRBJ1-1; D possibly corresponds to TRBD1 (5 bases). The CDR3 has 13 amino acids. V was pared by 1 base and J by 6 bases, with 10 bases between. CDR1 is SGHRS, CDR2 YFSETQ, per germline. The CDR3 protein is CASSLSGGSEAFF. The CDR3 bases are TGCGCCAGCAGCTTGTCGGGGGGGTCTGAAGCTTTCTTT.

This chain uses TRBV5-6 with TRBJ2-7; no clear D gene. V was cut by 0 bases and J by 7 bases, with 8 bases left in between. CDR3 size: 12 residues. Germline V CDR1 and CDR2: SGHDT, YYEEEE. The DNA of the CDR3 is TGTGCCAGCAGCTTGGAAGAGACAGAGCAGTACTTC. Amino acid sequence: CASSLEETEQYF.

The genes are TRBV7-2 and TRBJ1-5; D ambiguous. This CDR3 comprises 14 residues. From germline, CDR1 is SGHTA and CDR2 FQGNSA. Trimming removed 3 bases at V and 1 base at J, with 7 bases between. The CDR3: CASSLRSSNQPQHF. CDR3 sequence (DNA): TGTGCCAGCAGCTTGAGATCGAGCAATCAGCCCCAGCATTTT.

V is TRBV27 and J is TRBJ1-5; D ambiguous. Germline assignment: CDR1 MNHEY and CDR2 SMNVEV (reference sequence). The CDR3 is made up of 14 amino acids. Between the trimmed V and J ends, which lost 3 bases and 7 bases, there was a span of 13 bases. CDR3 bases: TGTGCCAGCAGTTTGCATAACGCCGGGCAGCCCCAGCATTTT. Translation: CASSLHNAGQPQHF.

This chain links TRBV28 with TRBJ2-5; unclear D gene. The CDR3 extends over 11 amino acids. Between the trimmed V and J ends, which lost 7 bases and 5 bases, there was a span of 8 bases. In germline, CDR1 is MDHEN, CDR2 SYDVKM. CDR3 in amino acids: CASTNGETQYF. As DNA, the CDR3 is TGTGCCAGCACCAATGGGGAGACCCAGTACTTC.

The V and J genes are TRBV7-9 and TRBJ2-7, with TRBD2 matching over 8 bases. The CDR3 is 16 residues long. Germline CDR1 and CDR2: SEHNR and FQNEAQ (reference sequence). V lost 1 base and J lost 3; bases outside the gene matches: 8. The CDR3 DNA sequence: TGTGCCAGCAGCTTAGAGGGGGTAGCGGGAAACTACGAGCAGTACTTC. Amino acid sequence: CASSLEGVAGNYEQYF. The full variable domain, rest sourced from reference TRBV7-9 and TRBJ2-7, is DTGVSQNPRHKITKRGQNVTFRCDPISEHNRLYWYRQTLGQGPEFLTYFQNEAQLEKSRLLSDRFSAERPKGSFSTLEIQRTEQGDSAMYLCASSLEGVAGNYEQYFGPGTRLTVT.

The chain combines TRBV14 with TRBJ2-7; D not resolved. Per germline, CDR1 SGHDN and CDR2 FVKESK. With 1 base removed from V and 5 bases from J, the gap between germline ends came to 3 bases. The CDR3 consists of 11 residues. The CDR3 nucleotides read TGTGCCAGCAGCCAAGCACACGAGCAGTACTTC. Protein sequence: CASSQAHEQYF.

With respect to this clone: This same CDR3 is encoded by further DNA sequences in the sample. The chain joins TRBV5-1 to TRBJ1-2; D unresolved. V lost 0 bases and J 3 bases, leaving 6 bases between the germline ends. The CDR3 extends over 13 amino acids. The germline V gene encodes CDR1 SGHRS and CDR2 YFSETQ. As DNA, the CDR3 is TGCGCCAGCAGCTTGGCAGGTCACTATGGCTACACCTTC. Its protein product is CASSLAGHYGYTF.

This chain uses TRBV27 with TRBJ2-1; 11 nucleotides align to TRBD2. The CDR3 is made up of 15 amino acids. V lost 4 bases to trimming and J lost 8 bases; unmatched junction nucleotides: 7. CDR1 MNHEY and CDR2 SMNVEV come from the germline V gene (reference sequence). Here the CDR3 reads CASSSLAGGFDEQFF. In DNA form, the CDR3 reads TGTGCCAGCAGTTCTCTAGCGGGAGGTTTCGATGAGCAGTTCTTC.